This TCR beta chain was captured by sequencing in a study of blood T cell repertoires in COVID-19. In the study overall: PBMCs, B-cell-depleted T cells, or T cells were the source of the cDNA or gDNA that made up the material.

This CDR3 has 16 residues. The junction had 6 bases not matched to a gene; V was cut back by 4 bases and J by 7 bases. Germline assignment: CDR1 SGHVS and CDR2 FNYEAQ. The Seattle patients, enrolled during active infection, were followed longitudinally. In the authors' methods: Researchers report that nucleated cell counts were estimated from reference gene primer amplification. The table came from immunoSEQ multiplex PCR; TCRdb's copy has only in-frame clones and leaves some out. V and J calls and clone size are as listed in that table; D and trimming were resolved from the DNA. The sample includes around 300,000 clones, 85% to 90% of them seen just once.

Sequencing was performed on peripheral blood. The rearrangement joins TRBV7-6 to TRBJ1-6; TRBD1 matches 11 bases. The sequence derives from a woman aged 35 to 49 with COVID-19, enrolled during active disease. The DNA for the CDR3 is TGTGCCAGCAGCTCAACGGGGACAGGGGGGAATTCACCCCTCCACTTT. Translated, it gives CASSSTGTGGNSPLHF.